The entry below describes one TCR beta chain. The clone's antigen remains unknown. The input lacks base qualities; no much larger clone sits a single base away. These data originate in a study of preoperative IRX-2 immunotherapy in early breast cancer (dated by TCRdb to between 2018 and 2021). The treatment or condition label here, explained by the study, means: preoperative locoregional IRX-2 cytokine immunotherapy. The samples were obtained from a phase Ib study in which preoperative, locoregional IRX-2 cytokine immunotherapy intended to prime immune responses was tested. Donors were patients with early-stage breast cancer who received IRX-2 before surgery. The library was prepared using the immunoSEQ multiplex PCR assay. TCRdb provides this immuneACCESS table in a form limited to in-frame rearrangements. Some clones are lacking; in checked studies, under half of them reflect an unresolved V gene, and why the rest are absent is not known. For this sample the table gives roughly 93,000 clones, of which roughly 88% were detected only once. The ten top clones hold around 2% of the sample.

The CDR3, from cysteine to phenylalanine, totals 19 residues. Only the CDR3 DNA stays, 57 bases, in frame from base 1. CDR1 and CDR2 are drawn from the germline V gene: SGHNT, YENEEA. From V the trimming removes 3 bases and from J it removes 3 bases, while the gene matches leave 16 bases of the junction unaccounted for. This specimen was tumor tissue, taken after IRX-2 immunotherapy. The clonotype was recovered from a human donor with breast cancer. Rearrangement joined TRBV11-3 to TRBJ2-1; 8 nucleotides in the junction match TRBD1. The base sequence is TGTGCCAGCAGCTTGGGGCCGGGACAGGACGGTATAGTCTACAATGAGCAGTTCTTC. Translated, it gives CASSLGPGQDGIVYNEQFF.